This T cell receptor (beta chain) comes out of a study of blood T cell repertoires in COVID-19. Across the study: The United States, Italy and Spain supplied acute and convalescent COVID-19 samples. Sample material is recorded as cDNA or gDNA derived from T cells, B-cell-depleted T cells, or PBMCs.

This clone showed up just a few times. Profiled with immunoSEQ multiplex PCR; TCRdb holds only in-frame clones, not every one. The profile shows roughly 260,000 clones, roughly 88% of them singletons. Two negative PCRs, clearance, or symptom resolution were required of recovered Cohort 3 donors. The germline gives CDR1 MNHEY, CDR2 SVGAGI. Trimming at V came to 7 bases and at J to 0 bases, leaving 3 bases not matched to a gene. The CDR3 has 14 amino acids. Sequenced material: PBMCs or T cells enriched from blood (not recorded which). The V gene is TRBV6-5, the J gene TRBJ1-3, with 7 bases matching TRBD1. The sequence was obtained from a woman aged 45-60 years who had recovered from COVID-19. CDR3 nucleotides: TGTGCCAGCAAAGGGGGCCCCTCTGGAAACACCATATATTTT. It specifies CASKGGPSGNTIYF.